This TCR beta chain stems from a study of T cell repertoires in aging, cancer and after chemotherapy. TCR beta rearrangements were amplified from peripheral blood genomic DNA. Multiplex touch-down PCR with TRB-A/B primers amplified rearranged V-D-J TRB sequences. TCRdb analysed the multiplex PCR reads with MiXCR anew, one entry per CDR3 protein. The sample comprises approximately 4,100 distinct CDR3 sequences, roughly 27% of which are singletons, and 5.5% to 7.5% rests with the top ten. The CDR3 is made up of 19 amino acids. Per germline, CDR1 KGHSH and CDR2 LQKENI. Regarding this clonotype: The junction shows a germline mismatch at one end, possibly a read error.

This receptor was identified in a human donor in good health. V is TRBV18 and J is TRBJ2-6; TRBD1 or TRBD2 may be the D gene (5 bases each). The specimen sequenced was blood. CDR3 nucleotide sequence: TGTGCCAACTCACCGCGGCAGGGCAAGAGGGCCGAGGGGGCCAACGTCCTGACTTTC. Its protein is CANSPRQGKRAEGANVLTF.